A single sample gave rise to the 29 T cell receptor beta chains below, sequenced in a study of blood T cell repertoires in COVID-19. Here immunoSEQ multiplex PCR was the method, and the copy in TCRdb shows in-frame clones only, minus some. The top ten hold about 9.7% of the sample, which has about 64,000 clones, approximately 90% seen once. Sequencing used peripheral blood. The receptors were gathered from a woman of 80 years or more with active COVID-19.

The genes are TRBV7-8 and TRBJ2-5, with TRBD2 as a possible D gene (5 bases). With 1 base removed from V and 5 bases from J, the gap between germline ends came to 11 bases. Germline V gene lookup returns CDR1 SGHVS and CDR2 FQNEAQ. The CDR3 is made up of 14 amino acids. The CDR3 loop reads CASSLGRRGETQYF. The CDR3 DNA reads TGTGCCAGCAGCTTAGGCCGCCGCGGGGAGACCCAGTACTTC.

The rearrangement joins TRBV5-1 to TRBJ1-5; D may be TRBD1 (5 bases). The CDR3 loop spans 14 amino acids. The V gene lost 4 bases and the J gene lost 7 bases, with 15 bases spanning the gap. The germline V gene has CDR1 SGHRS and CDR2 YFSETQ. The DNA of the CDR3 is TGCGCCAGCAGCCCCGGGGGGGTACGGCAGCCCCAGCATTTT. Its translation is CASSPGGVRQPQHF.

The chain is built from TRBV4-1 and TRBJ2-1; 10 nucleotides match TRBD1. The CDR3 extends over 15 amino acids. Germline trimming cut 5 bases from V and 10 bases from J; bases unmatched to any gene: 11. Per germline, CDR1 MGHRA and CDR2 YSYEKL. CDR3 DNA sequence: TGCGCCAGCAGCGGGGGACAGGGGAAGGTTAGGGAGCAGTTCTTC. Translated, it gives CASSGGQGKVREQFF.

The J gene is TRBJ2-1, the V gene TRBV7-2; 10 nucleotides agree with TRBD2. Germline V gives CDR1 SGHTA, CDR2 FQGNSA. The V gene end was trimmed by 5 bases and the J gene end by 8 bases; junction bases not matched to a gene: 9. This CDR3 is 15 amino acids long. The CDR3: CASSVLAGRGDEQFF. The CDR3, as DNA: TGTGCCAGCAGCGTACTAGCGGGGCGGGGGGATGAGCAGTTCTTC.

This sequence joins TRBV29-1 and TRBJ2-3; TRBD1 agrees at 7 bases. Germline V lookup: CDR1 SQVTM, CDR2 ANQGSEA. V shed 6 bases, J shed 14 bases, and the junction held 14 bases outside the gene matches. The CDR3 sequence is 12 residues long. CDR3 sequence reads: CSVGETGPVPYF. The CDR3 bases are TGCAGCGTCGGGGAGACAGGGCCCGTTCCGTATTTT.

J is TRBJ2-6 and V is TRBV19, with TRBD1 identical over 7 bases. CDR3 length equals 13 residues. V lost 8 bases and J lost 2; bases outside the gene matches: 0. Per the germline V gene, CDR1 is LNHDA and CDR2 is SQIVND (reference sequence). CDR3 in DNA: TGTGCCAGTGGGACAGCTGGGGCCAACGTCCTGACTTTC. Translating it yields CASGTAGANVLTF.

This rearrangement joins TRBV19 to TRBJ2-7, with 10 bases lining up with TRBD1. V gave up 4 bases and J gave up 2 bases; unmatched junction bases: 2. This CDR3 contains 14 residues. Germline values: CDR1 LNHDA, CDR2 SQIVND (reference sequence). CDR3 nucleotides: TGTGCCAGTAGTACTGGGACAGGGGCCTACGAGCAGTACTTC. Protein sequence: CASSTGTGAYEQYF.

The chain recombines TRBV5-1 with TRBJ2-1; 12 bases fit TRBD2. V shed 7 bases, J shed 5 bases, and the junction held 4 bases outside the gene matches. Germline assignment: CDR1 SGHRS and CDR2 YFSETQ. The CDR3 consists of 14 residues. DNA of the CDR3: TGCGCCAGCGTCCGGACTAGCGGGGACAATGAGCAGTTCTTC. Amino acids: CASVRTSGDNEQFF.

Written as DNA, the CDR3 is TGTGCCAGCAGCCTAACAGGTTCCTCTGGAAACACCATATATTTT. Translating it yields CASSLTGSSGNTIYF. The V gene is TRBV6-5, the J gene TRBJ1-3; D possibly corresponds to TRBD1 (5 bases). CDR3 length: 15 amino acids. V gave up 6 bases and J gave up 0 bases, with 12 bases separating them. Germline CDR1 MNHEY, CDR2 SVGAGI.

The rearrangement joins TRBV4-2 to TRBJ2-7, with TRBD2 as a possible D gene (6 bases). V lost 0 bases and J 7 bases, leaving 19 bases between the germline ends. In germline, CDR1 is LGHNA, CDR2 YNFKEQ. The CDR3 loop spans 16 amino acids. The chain's CDR3 is CASSQEQGPGAGEQYF. The CDR3 coding sequence is TGTGCCAGCAGCCAAGAACAAGGCCCGGGAGCTGGAGAGCAGTACTTC.

This chain links TRBV10-2 with TRBJ2-7; 15 bases are shared with TRBD2. The CDR3 covers 21 residues. The trim removed 5 bases at V and 3 bases at J, leaving 20 bases unmatched. CDR1 is WSHSY and CDR2 is SAAADI in the germline V gene. The CDR3 loop reads CASSSGVQPGLAGGPNYEQYF. The CDR3 coding sequence is TGCGCCAGCAGTAGTGGCGTCCAACCGGGACTAGCGGGAGGCCCTAACTACGAGCAGTACTTC.

Here the CDR3 DNA reads TGTGCCAGCCGCTCTGGCAGGTTGACCTACAATGAGCAGTTCTTC. Translating it yields CASRSGRLTYNEQFF. J is TRBJ2-1 and V is TRBV6-1; D gene ambiguous. The CDR3 sequence is 15 residues long. V was trimmed by 8 bases and J by 2 bases, leaving 16 bases between them. Germline V gene data show CDR1 as MNHNS and CDR2 as SASEGT.

V is TRBV19 and J is TRBJ1-4, with D maybe TRBD1 (5 bases). Germline-derived CDR1 and CDR2 are LNHDA and SQIVND (reference sequence). Trimming removed 10 bases from V and 6 bases from J, with 24 bases in between. CDR3 length: 16 amino acids. CDR3 loop: CATSESEGLWYEKLFF. The CDR3 DNA reads as TGTGCCACGTCAGAGTCGGAGGGGCTTTGGTATGAAAAACTGTTTTTT.

The rearrangement joins TRBV6-1 to TRBJ2-7; maybe TRBD2 (5 bases). The V end was cut by 2 bases, the J end by 2 bases, with 10 bases between. The CDR3 length is 14 residues. From germline, CDR1 is MNHNS and CDR2 SASEGT. The CDR3 DNA sequence: TGTGCCAGCAGTGAACCCGGGGAGACCTACGAGCAGTACGTC. It codes for CASSEPGETYEQYV.

This clone was seen only once. The V gene is TRBV6-5, the J gene TRBJ1-5, with 7 nucleotides matching TRBD1. The J segment lost 2 bases and the V segment lost 6 bases, leaving 4 bases of the junction unmatched. CDR3 length equals 14 residues. Per germline, CDR1 MNHEY and CDR2 SVGAGI. The CDR3 DNA reads as TGTGCCAGCAGCCGCGACAGGGGCAATCAGCCCCAGCATTTT. This encodes CASSRDRGNQPQHF.

The CDR3 region has the DNA TGTGCCAGCAGTGAGTCCAGCGGGATTAACACCGGGGAGCTGTTTTTT. Amino acid sequence: CASSESSGINTGELFF. The V and J genes are TRBV2 and TRBJ2-2; 7 nucleotides line up with TRBD2. In germline, CDR1 is SNHLY, CDR2 FYNNEI. The CDR3 is 16 amino acids. The junction had 6 bases not matched to a gene; V was cut back by 3 bases and J by 2 bases.

The V call is TRBV12-3 or TRBV12-4, the J call TRBJ1-1; D is undetermined. This CDR3 has 13 amino acids. V shed 4 bases and J shed 10 bases, with 16 bases lying between them. CDR3 coding DNA: TGTGCCAGCAGTTCCCTGGAGCCCATCCGAGCTTTCTTT. It yields the protein CASSSLEPIRAFF.

This sequence joins TRBV29-1 and TRBJ2-1, with a tentative D call TRBD2 (6 bases). Per germline, CDR1 SQVTM and CDR2 ANQGSEA. This CDR3 is 16 amino acids long. Trimming pared 1 base from V and 0 bases from J, leaving 13 bases between. The chain's CDR3 is CSVEGGTWASYNEQFF. DNA of the CDR3: TGCAGCGTTGAAGGGGGGACTTGGGCCTCCTACAATGAGCAGTTCTTC.

The V gene is TRBV5-6, the J gene TRBJ2-3, with a weak D call TRBD1 (6 bases). This CDR3 is built from 17 residues. V was trimmed by 0 bases and J by 5 bases, leaving 19 bases between them. Germline values: CDR1 SGHDT, CDR2 YYEEEE. The CDR3 loop is CASSLAGQGFPLDTQYF. DNA for the CDR3: TGTGCCAGCAGCTTGGCCGGCCAGGGGTTTCCTTTAGATACGCAGTATTTT.

The V gene is TRBV28, the J gene TRBJ2-1; weak D call: TRBD1 (6 bases). The CDR3 contains 15 residues. Germline V CDR1 and CDR2: MDHEN, SYDVKM. The germline V and J ends were trimmed by 5 bases and 2 bases, with 13 bases remaining between them. The CDR3 DNA follows: TGTGCCAGCAGTCCTCAGGGGCTACCCTACAATGAGCAGTTCTTC. Residues: CASSPQGLPYNEQFF.

The rearrangement links TRBV7-7 to TRBJ2-3, with no clear D. Germline V lookup: CDR1 SSHAT, CDR2 FNYEAQ (reference sequence). The CDR3 contains 14 residues. The germline V and J ends were trimmed by 5 bases and 7 bases, with 16 bases remaining between them. DNA of the CDR3: TGTGCCAGCAGCCCGTTGACTGCTCGGAATACGCAGTATTTT. It yields the protein CASSPLTARNTQYF.

The rearrangement links TRBV10-3 to TRBJ2-2; TRBD1 agrees at 11 bases. This CDR3 spans 17 amino acids. CDR1 is ENHRY, CDR2 SYGVKD, per germline. With 2 bases clipped from V and 5 bases from J, the junction kept 7 bases outside the gene matches. The CDR3 DNA sequence: TGTGCCATCAGTGAGACCCCCGGGACAGGGGGGACCGGGGAGCTGTTTTTT. As protein: CAISETPGTGGTGELFF.

V and J are TRBV2 and TRBJ2-5, with 9 bases that match TRBD1. Looked up from germline, CDR1 is SNHLY and CDR2 is FYNNEI. The CDR3 is made up of 16 amino acids. The J segment lost 1 base and the V segment lost 2 bases, leaving 5 bases of the junction unmatched. For the CDR3, the DNA is TGTGCCAGCAGTGAATTGGGACAGGGTGGCCAAGAGACCCAGTACTTC. Protein: CASSELGQGGQETQYF.

V is TRBV4-1 and J is TRBJ2-7, with 12 bases fitting TRBD2. The CDR3 is 15 residues long. The V gene end was trimmed by 0 bases and the J gene end by 6 bases; junction bases not matched to a gene: 3. Looked up from germline, CDR1 is MGHRA and CDR2 is YSYEKL. DNA for the CDR3: TGCGCCAGCAGCCAAGAAAGACTAGCGGGAGTCGAGCAGTACTTC. This codes for CASSQERLAGVEQYF.

This sequence joins TRBV4-1 and TRBJ2-7, with D hard to call. Per the germline V gene, CDR1 is MGHRA and CDR2 is YSYEKL. V lost 0 bases and J lost 3, with 12 bases in between. The CDR3 has 15 residues. This CDR3 reads CASSQEVDTYYEQYV. DNA of the CDR3: TGCGCCAGCAGCCAAGAGGTTGACACCTACTACGAGCAGTACGTC.

The J gene is TRBJ2-1, the V gene TRBV5-1; the match to TRBD1 covers 9 bases. In germline, CDR1 is SGHRS, CDR2 YFSETQ. The ends lost 2 bases at V and 8 bases at J; junction bases unmatched: 8. The CDR3 length is 15 residues. CDR3 protein: CASSLRDREVHEQFF. CDR3 DNA sequence: TGCGCCAGCAGCTTACGGGACAGGGAGGTCCATGAGCAGTTCTTC.

This rearrangement joins TRBV28 to TRBJ1-4, with a possible D match to TRBD1 (5 bases). Germline CDR1 reads MDHEN; CDR2 reads SYDVKM. CDR3 length: 15 residues. The V and J ends lost 6 bases and 4 bases respectively, with 15 bases between them. The CDR3 loop is CASSSQGLDNEKLFF. The CDR3 nucleotides read TGTGCCAGCAGCAGCCAGGGACTGGATAATGAAAAACTGTTTTTT. The variable domain in full, completed from reference TRBV28 and TRBJ1-4, reads DVKVTQSSRYLVKRTGEKVFLECVQDMDHENMFWYRQDPGLGLRLIYFSYDVKMKEKGDIPEGYSVSREKKERFSLILESASTNQTSMYLCASSSQGLDNEKLFFGSGTQLSVL.

A single count supports this clone. V gene TRBV5-4 combines with J gene TRBJ2-2; 9 bases agree with TRBD2. Looked up from germline, CDR1 is SGHNT and CDR2 is YYREEE (reference sequence). The V segment lost 4 bases and the J segment 7 bases; nucleotides outside the gene matches: 17. The CDR3 consists of 18 residues. This CDR3 is CASSPGLVGGGAVGELFF. The CDR3 coding sequence is TGTGCCAGCAGCCCCGGACTAGTCGGCGGGGGGGCCGTCGGGGAGCTGTTTTTT.

The chain links TRBV7-7 to TRBJ2-2; 7 bases agree with TRBD2. The CDR3 totals 15 residues. With V trimmed by 2 bases and J by 1 base, 1 base remained unmatched. Germline V gene lookup returns CDR1 SSHAT and CDR2 FNYEAQ (reference sequence). The CDR3 is CASSLTGGNTGELFF. In nucleotides, the CDR3 is TGTGCCAGCAGCTTAACGGGGGGGAACACCGGGGAGCTGTTTTTT.